The rows below give T cell receptor beta chains drawn from one sample of a study of cytomegalovirus exposure and HLA in healthy donors. Profiling relied on immunoSEQ multiplex PCR, and the TCRdb table lists in-frame clones only, not all of them. The table records more than 80,000 clones, around nine tenths of them present only once. The specimen sequenced was PBMCs. These receptor sequences come from a man aged 25-45 years in good health and CMV-seropositive. Both conserved end residues are part of each CDR3. A D gene is named only where the DNA matches it firmly. Clone size is not always given. Where it is, it says once, few, many or a class for expanded clones.

TRBV2	TRBD1	.	TRBJ1-2	TGTGCCAGCAGTGCCGACAGGGCCCGTAACTATGGCTACACCTTC	CASSADRARNYGYTF
TRBV27	TRBD2	.	TRBJ2-1	TGTGCCAGCAGTTTACTGGCGGGAGAAATCAATGAGCAGTTCTTC	CASSLLAGEINEQFF
TRBV2	TRBD1	.	TRBJ1-5	TGTGCCAGCAGTACTACCCGGGACAGGGCGCGGAGCAATCAGCCCCAGCATTTT	CASSTTRDRARSNQPQHF
TRBV15	TRBD2	once	TRBJ2-3	TGTGCCACCAGCAGAGGTTTACTAGCGGGATTGTTCACAGATACGCAGTATTTT	CATSRGLLAGLFTDTQYF
TRBV5-5	.	.	TRBJ2-7	TGTGCCAGCAGCTTGCAAACACAGTCGTTGGGGCAGTACTTC	CASSLQTQSLGQYF
TRBV7-9	TRBD2	.	TRBJ2-3	TGTGCCAGCAGCCGACTAGCGGGAGGGCTTGAGGCAGATACGCAGTATTTT	CASSRLAGGLEADTQYF
TRBV27	.	.	TRBJ1-1	TGTGCCAGCAGTTTATCGAGGGTAGAGTTACTTAGGAACACTGAAGCTTTCTTT	CASSLSRVELLRNTEAFF
TRBV28	TRBD2	.	TRBJ2-7	TGTGCCAGCAGTCAATCCCTTTGGGGACTAGCGGGAGTTCCATCCTACGAGCAGTACTTC	CASSQSLWGLAGVPSYEQYF
TRBV25-1	.	few	TRBJ2-2	TGTGCCAGCAGCCCGAGGGCGACAGGCCCTTTAACCGGGGAGCTGTTTTTT	CASSPRATGPLTGELFF
TRBV4-1	.	.	TRBJ2-2	TGCGCCAGCAGCCAGGCCTCGGGAGCGGGCACCGGGGAGCTGTTTTTT	CASSQASGAGTGELFF
TRBV9	.	once	TRBJ2-2	TGTGCCAGCACCCTAGTCAGCACCGGGGAGCTGTTTTTT	CASTLVSTGELFF
TRBV2	.	few	TRBJ2-1	TGTGCCGGATTATTGGACGGGAACGACGAGCAGTTCTTC	CAGLLDGNDEQFF
TRBV13	.	.	TRBJ2-1	TGTGCCAGCAGCTTACTTTCTTGGGTCGGGACTCGAAACGGGATATACTACAATGAGCAGTTCTTC	CASSLLSWVGTRNGIYYNEQFF
TRBV5-1	.	.	TRBJ2-3	TGCGCCAGCACCCCAGGGAGGTTTTTCACAGATACGCAGTATTTT	CASTPGRFFTDTQYF
TRBV10-3	.	.	TRBJ2-7	TGTGCCACCGCCGCGAGCTCCTACGAGCAGTACTTC	CATAASSYEQYF
TRBV6-5	TRBD1	.	TRBJ1-2	TGTGCCAGCAGTTACTCTGGACAGGGGTATGGTGGCTACACCTTC	CASSYSGQGYGGYTF
TRBV5-1	TRBD1	.	TRBJ2-2	TGCGCCAGCAGCGTGGGACAGGTGACCGGGGAGCTGTTTTTT	CASSVGQVTGELFF
TRBV29-1	.	few	TRBJ1-2	TGCAGCGGAGGGCGCGCCGACTATGGCTACACCTTC	CSGGRADYGYTF
TRBV9	.	.	TRBJ1-5	TGTGCCAGGTACCCTACAGAGAATCAGCCCCAGCATTTT	CARYPTENQPQHF
TRBV6-6	TRBD1	.	TRBJ1-2	TGTGCCAGCAGAGGGACAGGGTTTCTGTACGGCTACACCTTC	CASRGTGFLYGYTF
TRBV25-1	.	.	TRBJ2-5	TGTGCCAGCAGTGAATTTAGGGGGTCGGAAGAGACCCAGTACTTC	CASSEFRGSEETQYF
TRBV5-6	.	.	TRBJ2-1	TGTGCCAGCAGCTCGAGGCAGGGGTTCAGGGCGAGGGATGAGCAGTTCTTC	CASSSRQGFRARDEQFF
TRBV6-4	TRBD1	few	TRBJ2-3	TGTGCCAGCAGTGACGGGACAGGGGGCACAGATACGCAGTATTTT	CASSDGTGGTDTQYF
TRBV5-4	.	few	TRBJ2-1	TGTGCCAGCAGCTTCATAGCGGATCACAATGAGCAGTTCTTC	CASSFIADHNEQFF
TRBV29-1	.	.	TRBJ2-7	TGCAGCGTCCGAACCCCCAGGGGCCTCTACGAGCAGTACTTC	CSVRTPRGLYEQYF
TRBV5-4	TRBD1	.	TRBJ2-1	TGTGCCAGCAGCGCCGAAGGGGGCATAGGAAGGAATGAGCAGTTCTTC	CASSAEGGIGRNEQFF
TRBV4-1	.	.	TRBJ1-1	TGCGCCAGCAGCCAAGTGGGGGCGAGGGGTCGGGGCACTGAAGCTTTCTTT	CASSQVGARGRGTEAFF
TRBV7-7	TRBD1	.	TRBJ2-2	TGTGCTAGCAGCAGGAACCCCAGGGGGCAGGGCACCGGGGAGCTGTTTTTT	CASSRNPRGQGTGELFF